The present T cell receptor (beta chain) was sequenced within a study of CD4+ T cells in melanoma. General study points: In melanoma, neoantigen-specific CD4+ T cells reportedly differed in differentiation state. CD8+ T cell, macrophage and B cell function reportedly correlated with neoantigen-specific CD4+ T cells.

Using immunoSEQ multiplex PCR, the repertoire was profiled, and TCRdb retains in-frame clones only, with some absent. The data hold about 140,000 clones, with nearly 95% observed a single time. Germline V gene data show CDR1 as SGDLS and CDR2 as YYNGEE. The CDR3 loop spans 15 amino acids. With V trimmed by 3 bases and J by 8 bases, 9 bases remained unmatched. Worth noting for this clone: Its antigen is unknown.

This sequence joins TRBV9 and TRBJ1-4; 8 bases are a match to TRBD1. This receptor was taken from a human donor with melanoma. DNA of the CDR3: TGTGCCAGCAGCGCCGGACAGGGACGGAACGAAAAACTGTTTTTT. Translating gives CASSAGQGRNEKLFF. The complete variable domain, with remaining parts taken from reference TRBV9 and TRBJ1-4, reads DSGVTQTPKHLITATGQRVTLRCSPRSGDLSVYWYQQSLDQGLQFLIQYYNGEERAKGNILERFSAQQFPDLHSELNLSSLELGDSALYFCASSAGQGRNEKLFFGSGTQLSVL.